The rows below give T cell receptor beta chains drawn from one sample of a study of long-term antiretroviral therapy in people with HIV. Generated by immunoSEQ multiplex PCR, the TCRdb table keeps only in-frame clones and is missing some. Altogether roughly 42,000 clones are present, around 85% being singletons, with the ten largest covering 3.5% to 4.5%. Material: unsorted PBMCs, obtained 1.2 years after starting antiretroviral therapy. Source of these receptors: a woman aged 45-65 years with HIV. Both conserved end residues are part of each CDR3. A D gene is named only where the DNA matches it firmly. Clone size is given for some rows only: seen once, a few or many times, or a class if the clone is expanded.

clone size,CDR3 length,D gene,J gene,V gene,CDR3 DNA,CDR3 protein
.,15,.,TRBJ2-3,TRBV4-3,TGCGCCAGCAGCCAAGATTTAACTTTCCCGGATACGCAGTATTTT,CASSQDLTFPDTQYF
.,15,.,TRBJ1-4,TRBV7-2,TGTGCCAGCAGCTCCCGCGGCGGGGCTAATGAAAAACTGTTTTTT,CASSSRGGANEKLFF
.,14,.,TRBJ2-2,TRBV5-6,TGTGCCAGCAGCTTGATAAGGCTTGGCGGGGAGCTGTTTTTT,CASSLIRLGGELFF
.,17,.,TRBJ2-6,TRBV5-4,TGTGCCAGCAGCTTGCCGCAGGGTGGCTCTAAGGCCAACGTCCTGACTTTC,CASSLPQGGSKANVLTF
.,14,.,TRBJ1-5,TRBV4-2,TGTGCCAGCAGCCAAGAGGACCAAAATCAGCCCCAGCATTTT,CASSQEDQNQPQHF
.,15,.,TRBJ2-5,TRBV7-9,TGTGCCAGCAGCTTAGCGCTTGGCCTCGGGGAGACCCAGTACTTC,CASSLALGLGETQYF
.,15,.,TRBJ2-2,TRBV5-4,TGTGCCAGCAACCCCGGACGGCCGAACACCGGGGAGCTGTTTTTT,CASNPGRPNTGELFF
.,14,.,TRBJ1-1,TRBV6-1,TGTGCCAGCAGTGACCGGGGAGCGAACACTGAAGCTTTCTTT,CASSDRGANTEAFF
.,15,TRBD1,TRBJ2-7,TRBV9,TGTGCCAGCAGCCCTTGGGACAGGGGTGGACGCGAGCAGTACTTC,CASSPWDRGGREQYF
.,17,.,TRBJ2-6,TRBV27,TGTGCCAGCAGTCCCTCCTATATGATCTCTGGGGCCAACGTCCTGACTTTC,CASSPSYMISGANVLTF
once,15,.,TRBJ1-2,TRBV6-6,TGTGCCAGCAGTTATAAGCCCCCCCGGACAGAAGGCTACACCTTC,CASSYKPPRTEGYTF
once,12,.,TRBJ1-2,TRBV7-3,TGTGCCAGCAGCTTAACGCTAAATGGCTACACCTTC,CASSLTLNGYTF
.,15,TRBD2,TRBJ2-5,TRBV30,TGTGCCTGGAGTCCCCAGCGGGGGCCCCAAGAGACCCAGTACTTC,CAWSPQRGPQETQYF
.,12,.,TRBJ1-1,TRBV7-2,TGTGCCAGCAGCTTACAGACCACTGAAGCTTTCTTT,CASSLQTTEAFF
.,19,TRBD2,TRBJ2-1,TRBV11-2,TGTGCCAGCAGCTTAGTCGGGACTAGCGGGGGGACCTCCTACAATGAGCAGTTCTTC,CASSLVGTSGGTSYNEQFF
.,15,.,TRBJ2-1,TRBV9,TGTGCCAGCAGCGCTCGGACAGACTCTTACAATGAGCAGTTCTTC,CASSARTDSYNEQFF
.,13,.,TRBJ2-1,TRBV2,TGTGCCAGCAGTGAAGCGAGCGGGTTCTCTCAGTTCTTC,CASSEASGFSQFF
.,15,TRBD2,TRBJ2-5,TRBV5-1,TGCGCCAGCAGCTTGGTTGGGACTAGTGAGGAGACCCAGTACTTC,CASSLVGTSEETQYF
.,12,TRBD2,TRBJ2-7,TRBV30,TGTGCCTGGAGTCGGACTAGTTACGAGCAGTACTTC,CAWSRTSYEQYF
.,13,.,TRBJ2-5,TRBV7-3,TGTGCCAGCAGCTTAACGTTCCAAGAGACCCAGTACTTC,CASSLTFQETQYF
.,13,.,TRBJ2-3,TRBV7-9,TGTGCCAGCAGCCCTCGGGGCCCAGATACGCAGTATTTT,CASSPRGPDTQYF
once,13,.,TRBJ1-2,TRBV10-3,TGTGCCATCACCCGGGGAGTGGACTATGGCTACACCTTC,CAITRGVDYGYTF
.,15,.,TRBJ1-4,TRBV5-1,TGCGCCAGCAGCTTGGGTGCGGTGACTAATGAAAAACTGTTTTTT,CASSLGAVTNEKLFF
.,16,TRBD2,TRBJ2-5,TRBV5-1,TGCGCCAGCAGCTTGGGTGGAGCGGGGGCCCGAGAGACCCAGTACTTC,CASSLGGAGARETQYF
.,12,.,TRBJ1-1,TRBV4-1,TGCGCCAGCAGCCAGGGGAACACTGAAGCTTTCTTT,CASSQGNTEAFF
.,15,TRBD2,TRBJ2-7,TRBV5-1,TGCGCCAGCAGCCCGGGGGGAGGCGAAAAGGGGGAGCAGTACTTC,CASSPGGGEKGEQYF
few,14,.,TRBJ1-2,TRBV2,TGTGCCAGCAGTGCTCGACAGGCCTCCTATGGCTACACCTTC,CASSARQASYGYTF
.,11,.,TRBJ2-7,TRBV20-1,TGCAGTGCTAGAGATGTGAGAGAGCAGTACTTC,CSARDVREQYF
.,15,TRBD1,TRBJ2-3,TRBV30,TGTGCCTGGAGTTCGGGGACAGGGTCCACAGATACGCAGTATTTT,CAWSSGTGSTDTQYF
.,15,TRBD1,TRBJ1-1,TRBV5-6,TGTGCCAGCAGCTCGGTTACAGGGGCTAACACTGAAGCTTTCTTT,CASSSVTGANTEAFF
.,17,TRBD1,TRBJ2-3,TRBV9,TGTGCCAGCAGCGCATACCGGGACAGGGGGCGCACAGATACGCAGTATTTT,CASSAYRDRGRTDTQYF
.,12,.,TRBJ1-2,TRBV6-5,TGTGCCAGCTCGGACGCGGAGAATGGCTACACCTTC,CASSDAENGYTF
.,14,.,TRBJ1-1,TRBV19,TGTGCCAGCGTAACCTCAGGGGTCAACACTGAAGCTTTCTTT,CASVTSGVNTEAFF
.,18,.,TRBJ1-1,TRBV30,TGTGCCTGGAGTGGTATTCGGGCAGGGAGAGGGTTGAACACTGAAGCTTTCTTT,CAWSGIRAGRGLNTEAFF
.,12,.,TRBJ1-2,TRBV9,TGTGCCAGCAGCTCCAGGAGTTATGGCTACACCTTC,CASSSRSYGYTF
.,14,TRBD1,TRBJ2-7,TRBV5-1,TGCGCCAGCAGCGTGGACAGGGGGCGCGGTGGGCAGTACTTC,CASSVDRGRGGQYF
.,12,.,TRBJ1-1,TRBV29-1,TGCAGCGTTGATTCTACAAACACTGAAGCTTTCTTT,CSVDSTNTEAFF
.,16,.,TRBJ1-2,TRBV11-2,TGTGCCAGCAGCTTAGGCCCCAGGGAGGTTGGCTATGGCTACACCTTC,CASSLGPREVGYGYTF
.,15,TRBD1,TRBJ1-1,TRBV10-3,TGTGCCATCAGTGGAGGGGGCGATAGGGACACTGAAGCTTTCTTT,CAISGGGDRDTEAFF
once,15,.,TRBJ2-1,TRBV7-9,TGTGCCAGCAGCTCCCAGGGACCCAGCTACAATGAGCAGTTCTTC,CASSSQGPSYNEQFF
.,15,TRBD1,TRBJ1-5,TRBV10-1,TGCGCCAGCCCCAAGGGGGCGCATAACAATCAGCCCCAGCATTTT,CASPKGAHNNQPQHF
.,14,.,TRBJ2-3,TRBV9,TGTGCCAGCAGCCCCTCCCGCCCTCTAGATACGCAGTATTTT,CASSPSRPLDTQYF
.,15,.,TRBJ1-1,TRBV6-1,TGTGCCAGCAGTGAAGCAACGGCCTCAGGGTATGAAGCTTTCTTT,CASSEATASGYEAFF
.,15,.,TRBJ1-3,TRBV6-5,TGTGCCAGCAGTTACTGGAGGGGCTCTGGAAACACCATATATTTT,CASSYWRGSGNTIYF
.,14,.,TRBJ1-1,TRBV6-1,TGTGCCAGCTGCCAGGGGAACCAGAACACTGAAGCTTTCTTT,CASCQGNQNTEAFF
.,12,.,TRBJ1-5,TRBV5-6,TGTGCCAGCAGCTTGTATCATCAGCCCCAGCATTTT,CASSLYHQPQHF
.,17,TRBD1,TRBJ2-5,TRBV18,TGTGCCAGCTCACCCACTTTCTTGGGACAGGGGTCCGAGACCCAGTACTTC,CASSPTFLGQGSETQYF
.,12,.,TRBJ1-2,TRBV5-1,TGCGCCAGCAGCGTCCCAGACTATGGCTACACCTTC,CASSVPDYGYTF
.,15,TRBD2,TRBJ2-3,TRBV5-1,TGCGCCAGCGCGACTAGCGGGGGGGGCACAGATACGCAGTATTTT,CASATSGGGTDTQYF
.,13,.,TRBJ1-1,TRBV29-1,TGCAGCGTTGCGCGGAATCTGAACACTGAAGCTTTCTTT,CSVARNLNTEAFF
.,16,.,TRBJ2-3,TRBV6-6,TGTGCCAGCAGTTACGGACGTTCACAAACGTCAGATACGCAGTATTTT,CASSYGRSQTSDTQYF
.,15,TRBD2,TRBJ2-2,TRBV2,TGTGCCAGCACCCGAGAGCGGGGGAACACCGGGGAGCTGTTTTTT,CASTRERGNTGELFF
.,13,TRBD1,TRBJ2-5,TRBV19,TGTGCCAGAGTGGGGGACAGACAAGAGACCCAGTACTTC,CARVGDRQETQYF
.,14,.,TRBJ2-7,TRBV19,TGTGCCAGTAGTATTGTAAAGGGCGGCTACGAGCAGTACTTC,CASSIVKGGYEQYF
.,14,TRBD1,TRBJ1-1,TRBV5-6,TGTGCCAGCAGCGGGACGACAGGGGGCACTGAAGCTTTCTTT,CASSGTTGGTEAFF